Below, 22 T cell receptor beta chains from the same sample are listed, as sequenced in a study of cytomegalovirus exposure and HLA in healthy donors (dated by TCRdb to the late 2010s). Library generation was performed with the immunoSEQ multiplex PCR assay. A mixture of 60 forward primers for TCR Vbeta segments and 13 reverse primers for TCR Jbeta segments was used in the multiplex PCR. What TCRdb holds here is the immuneACCESS table cut down to in-frame rearrangements. Part of the clones is not present; checked against another copy, under half of the missing clones reflect an unresolved V gene, and the others are unexplained. This sample's table contains approximately 190,000 clones. 0.65% to 0.75% of the sample is taken by the ten largest. The sample comprised PBMCs. The receptors were sampled from a boy aged 10-17 years in good health and CMV-seronegative.

The chain has TRBV11-1 and TRBJ2-7; 9 positions match TRBD1. V shed 5 bases and J 10 bases; nucleotides not matched to a gene: 9. The CDR3 is made up of 13 amino acids. Looked up from germline, CDR1 is SGHAT and CDR2 is FQDESV (reference sequence). The CDR3 DNA reads as TGTGCCAGCAGCCCGGACAGGGGCGATGGACAGTACTTC. It yields the protein CASSPDRGDGQYF. The variable domain in full, with the rest retrieved from reference TRBV11-1 and TRBJ2-7, is EAEVAQSPRYKITEKSQAVAFWCDPISGHATLYWYRQILGQGPELLVQFQDESVVDDSQLPKDRFSAERLKGVDSTLKIQPAELGDSAMYLCASSPDRGDGQYFGPGTRLTVT.

The CDR3 spells CASSLYFDGYTF. The CDR3 nucleotides read TGTGCCAGCAGCTTATATTTCGATGGCTACACCTTC. V gene TRBV7-9 combines with J gene TRBJ1-2; D is unresolved. The CDR3 is made up of 12 amino acids. The germline CDR1 and CDR2 sequences are SEHNR and FQNEAQ (reference sequence). Trimming stripped 2 bases from V and 6 bases from J, with 7 bases between. Complete variable domain (other parts from reference TRBV7-9 and TRBJ1-2): DTGVSQNPRHKITKRGQNVTFRCDPISEHNRLYWYRQTLGQGPEFLTYFQNEAQLEKSRLLSDRFSAERPKGSFSTLEIQRTEQGDSAMYLCASSLYFDGYTFGSGTRLTVV.

The rearrangement uses TRBV9 and TRBJ1-5; tentative D call: TRBD1 (5 bases). CDR3 length: 15 amino acids. Trimming shortened V by 2 bases and J by 2 bases, and 11 bases separated the two germline ends. Per germline, CDR1 SGDLS and CDR2 YYNGEE. CDR3 DNA sequence: TGTGCCAGCAGCGTGGGGCCTCTAGGCAATCAGCCCCAGCATTTT. This codes for CASSVGPLGNQPQHF.

This chain uses TRBV4-1 with TRBJ1-1, with no clear D. V gave up 3 bases and J gave up 4 bases, with 9 bases separating them. Germline CDR1 MGHRA, CDR2 YSYEKL. CDR3 size: 13 residues. The CDR3 DNA reads TGCGCCAGCAGCCAGATCCGGGGCACTGAAGCTTTCTTT. Translated, it gives CASSQIRGTEAFF.

This chain joins TRBV19 and TRBJ1-2; TRBD1 matches 8 bases. After removal of 6 bases from V and 2 bases from J, the junction contained 2 bases not matched to a gene. The CDR3 length is 13 residues. The germline gives CDR1 LNHDA, CDR2 SQIVND (reference sequence). The CDR3 protein is CASRDRVNYGYTF. The CDR3 nucleotides are TGTGCCAGTAGGGACAGGGTGAACTATGGCTACACCTTC.

The chain combines TRBV4-1 with TRBJ2-3, with D perhaps TRBD1 (6 bases). The CDR3 covers 15 residues. Germline V gene lookup returns CDR1 MGHRA and CDR2 YSYEKL. The germline V and J ends were trimmed by 1 base and 5 bases, with 13 bases remaining between them. The CDR3 loop is CASSQVGQGLDTQYF. The DNA of the CDR3 is TGCGCCAGCAGCCAAGTAGGTCAGGGGTTAGATACGCAGTATTTT.

The chain uses TRBV5-1 and TRBJ1-1; D might be TRBD1 (6 bases). The CDR3 spans 16 residues. Trimming took 0 bases from V and 2 from J, leaving 14 bases between them. In germline, CDR1 is SGHRS, CDR2 YFSETQ. The CDR3 here is CASSLVGAILNTEAFF. The CDR3 DNA sequence: TGCGCCAGCAGCTTGGTGGGGGCGATTTTAAACACTGAAGCTTTCTTT. The whole variable domain, remainder taken from reference TRBV5-1 and TRBJ1-1, is KAGVTQTPRYLIKTRGQQVTLSCSPISGHRSVSWYQQTPGQGLQFLFEYFSETQRNKGNFPGRFSGRQFSNSRSEMNVSTLELGDSALYLCASSLVGAILNTEAFFGQGTRLTVV.

V and J are TRBV6-5 and TRBJ2-5; D is perhaps TRBD2 (5 bases). Germline CDR1 reads MNHEY; CDR2 reads SVGAGI. V was shortened by 4 bases and J by 11 bases, with 17 bases between the two germline ends. The CDR3 consists of 13 residues. CDR3 in amino acids: CASSSNLAVEQYF. CDR3 DNA sequence: TGTGCCAGCAGTTCCAACCTAGCAGTTGAGCAGTACTTC.

This rearrangement joins TRBV2 to TRBJ1-5; possible D gene TRBD1, 6 bases. CDR3 length: 14 residues. Deletions cut 6 bases from V and 6 bases from J, with 15 bases between. Germline V gene data show CDR1 as SNHLY and CDR2 as FYNNEI. The CDR3 coding sequence is TGTGCCAGCAGCACGAGCAGGGGCTCTCAGCCCCAGCATTTT. Its translation is CASSTSRGSQPQHF. Full variable domain (outside the CDR3, taken from reference TRBV2 and TRBJ1-5): EPEVTQTPSHQVTQMGQEVILRCVPISNHLYFYWYRQILGQKVEFLVSFYNNEISEKSEIFDDQFSVERPDGSNFTLKIRSTKLEDSAMYFCASSTSRGSQPQHFGDGTRLSIL.

The V gene is TRBV7-2, the J gene TRBJ2-7, with a tentative D call TRBD1 (6 bases). The CDR3 is made up of 13 amino acids. Germline V gives CDR1 SGHTA, CDR2 FQGNSA. CDR3 protein: CASSPEQGVRLTV. CDR3 DNA sequence: TGTGCCAGCAGCCCCGAACAGGGCGTCCGCCTCACGGTC.

CDR3 in DNA: TGTGCCATCGGACAGGGTGAGCTCTACGAGCAGTACTTC. Protein sequence: CAIGQGELYEQYF. The genes are TRBV10-3 and TRBJ2-7, with 8 bases that match TRBD1. Trimming removed 8 bases from V and 3 bases from J; junction bases left unmatched: 6. CDR1 and CDR2 from the germline V gene are ENHRY and SYGVKD. The CDR3 extends over 13 amino acids.

This sequence joins TRBV7-9 and TRBJ2-1; a possible D gene is TRBD2 (6 bases). The CDR3 has 14 residues. Deletions cut 4 bases from V and 9 bases from J, with 16 bases between. Germline loops: CDR1 SEHNR, CDR2 FQNEAQ (reference sequence). CDR3 in amino acids: CASSSTRLGGEQFF. In DNA form, the CDR3 reads TGTGCCAGCAGCTCGACTCGATTGGGGGGTGAGCAGTTCTTC.

The chain uses TRBV14 and TRBJ2-1; D is unclear. This CDR3 comprises 14 residues. The V end was cut by 7 bases, the J end by 4 bases, with 14 bases between. Germline V gene sequence: CDR1 SGHDN, CDR2 FVKESK. Here the CDR3 reads CASKPQDIYNEQFF. DNA for the CDR3: TGTGCCAGCAAGCCTCAGGATATTTACAATGAGCAGTTCTTC.

The chain joins TRBV5-1 to TRBJ2-5, with TRBD1 matching over 8 bases. The J segment lost 5 bases and the V segment lost 3 bases, leaving 6 bases of the junction unmatched. Germline V gives CDR1 SGHRS, CDR2 YFSETQ. This CDR3 is built from 14 residues. CDR3 nucleotides: TGCGCCAGCAGCTCCGGACAGGGTCTCGAGACCCAGTACTTC. This sequence encodes CASSSGQGLETQYF.

The chain joins TRBV6-1 to TRBJ2-5; TRBD2 might be the D (6 bases). In germline, CDR1 is MNHNS, CDR2 SASEGT. The CDR3 has 14 amino acids. The germline V and J ends were trimmed by 4 bases and 1 base, with 10 bases remaining between them. CDR3 amino acids: CASSGRGGQETQYF. CDR3 coding DNA: TGTGCCAGCAGTGGGAGGGGAGGCCAAGAGACCCAGTACTTC.

V gene TRBV15 combines with J gene TRBJ2-1; the match to TRBD1 covers 8 bases. The CDR3 totals 18 residues. Looked up from germline, CDR1 is LNHNV and CDR2 is YYDKDF (reference sequence). The V gene end was trimmed by 1 base and the J gene end by 6 bases; junction bases not matched to a gene: 14. CDR3 in amino acids: CATSRAGWSGQGVNEQFF. The CDR3, as DNA: TGTGCCACCAGCAGAGCGGGTTGGTCTGGACAGGGTGTCAATGAGCAGTTCTTC.

The CDR3 region has the DNA TGTGCCAGCAGCCTACCCCGATTGCGAAACACCATATATTTT. This sequence encodes CASSLPRLRNTIYF. The rearrangement links TRBV7-4 to TRBJ1-3; D gene unclear. There are 14 residues in the CDR3. The V and J ends lost 5 bases and 5 bases respectively, with 13 bases between them. Germline CDR1 is SGHVT and CDR2 is SQSDAQ.

J is TRBJ1-2 and V is TRBV6-5, with D possibly matching TRBD1 (6 bases). Germline V gives CDR1 MNHEY, CDR2 SVGAGI. The CDR3 length is 14 residues. V was shortened by 2 bases and J by 4 bases, with 11 bases between the two germline ends. The CDR3: CASSYQRGSYGYTF. The CDR3 coding sequence is TGTGCCAGCAGTTACCAGAGGGGGTCCTATGGCTACACCTTC.

The CDR3, as DNA: TGTGCCAGCAGTTACGACGGACAGGGGAATTCACCCCTCCACTTT. Translating it yields CASSYDGQGNSPLHF. This chain connects TRBV6-5 to TRBJ1-6; 9 bases are shared with TRBD1. This CDR3 has 15 residues. V lost 2 bases, J lost 7 bases, and 3 bases stayed unmatched. Germline values: CDR1 MNHEY, CDR2 SVGAGI.

This chain joins TRBV12-1 and TRBJ1-3; the DNA was not used to check the table's D call, TRBD1. TRBV12-1 is tagged as a pseudogene. The CDR3 covers 10 residues. In DNA, the CDR3 is TGTGCCACCCAGGGGGACACCATATATTTT. Translation: CATQGDTIYF.

The rearrangement links TRBV30 to TRBJ1-2, with 9 bases matching TRBD1. The length of the CDR3 is 14 residues. CDR1 and CDR2 from the germline V gene are GTSNPN and SVGIG (reference sequence). The V and J ends lost 2 bases and 6 bases, in that order; junction bases with no gene match: 7. CDR3 in DNA: TGTGCCTGGAGTCGAAACAGGGGGCAGGATGGCTACACCTTC. Protein: CAWSRNRGQDGYTF.

The V gene is TRBV6-5, the J gene TRBJ1-5; D perhaps matches TRBD1 (6 bases). CDR3 length: 15 amino acids. CDR1 and CDR2 (germline): MNHEY, SVGAGI. V shed 6 bases and J shed 6 bases, with 18 bases lying between them. The chain's CDR3 is CASRPAAVGAQPQHF. As DNA, the CDR3 is TGTGCCAGCAGACCAGCGGCGGTGGGGGCTCAGCCCCAGCATTTT.